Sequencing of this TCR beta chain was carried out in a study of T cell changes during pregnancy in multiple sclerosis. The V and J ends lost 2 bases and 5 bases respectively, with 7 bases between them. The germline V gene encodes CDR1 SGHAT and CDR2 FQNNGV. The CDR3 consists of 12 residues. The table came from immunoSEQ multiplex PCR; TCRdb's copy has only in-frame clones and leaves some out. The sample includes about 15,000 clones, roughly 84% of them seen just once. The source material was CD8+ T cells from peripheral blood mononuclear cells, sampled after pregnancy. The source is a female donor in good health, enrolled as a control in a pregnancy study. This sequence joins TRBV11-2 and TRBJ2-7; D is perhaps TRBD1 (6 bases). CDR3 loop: CASSLPGDEQYF. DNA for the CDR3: TGTGCCAGCAGCTTACCAGGGGACGAGCAGTACTTC.